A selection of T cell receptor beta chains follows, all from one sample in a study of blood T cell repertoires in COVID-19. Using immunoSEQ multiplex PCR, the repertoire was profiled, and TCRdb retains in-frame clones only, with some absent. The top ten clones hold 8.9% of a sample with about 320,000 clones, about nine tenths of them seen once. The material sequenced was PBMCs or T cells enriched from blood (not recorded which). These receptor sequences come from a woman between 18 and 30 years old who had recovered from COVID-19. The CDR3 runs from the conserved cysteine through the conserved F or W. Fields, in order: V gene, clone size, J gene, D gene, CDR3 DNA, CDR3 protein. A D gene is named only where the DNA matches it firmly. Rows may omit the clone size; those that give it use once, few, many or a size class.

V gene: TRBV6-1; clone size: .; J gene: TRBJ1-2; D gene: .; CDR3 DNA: TGTGCCAGCAGTGAAATGGGGGCCGCAAGAGATGGCTATGGCTACACCTTC; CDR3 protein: CASSEMGAARDGYGYTF
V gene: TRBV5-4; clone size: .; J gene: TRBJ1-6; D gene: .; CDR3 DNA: TGTGCCAGCAGCTTGAATTCTTGGGACTTGTCACCCCTCCACTTT; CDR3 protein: CASSLNSWDLSPLHF
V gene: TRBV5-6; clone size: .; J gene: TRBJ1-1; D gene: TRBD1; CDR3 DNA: TGTGCCAGCAGCTTGGACAGGGGCAACACTGAAGCTTTCTTT; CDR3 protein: CASSLDRGNTEAFF
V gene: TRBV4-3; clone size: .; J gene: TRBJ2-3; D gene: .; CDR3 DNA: TGCGCCAGCAGCCAGGAAGACGTGCGGGGTCAGTATTTT; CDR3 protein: CASSQEDVRGQYF
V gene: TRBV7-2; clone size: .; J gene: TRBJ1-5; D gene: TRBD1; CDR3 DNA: TGTGCCAGCAGTACACAGGGGCATCAGCCCCAGCATTTT; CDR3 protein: CASSTQGHQPQHF
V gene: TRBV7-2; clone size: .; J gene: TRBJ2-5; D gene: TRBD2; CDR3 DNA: TGTGCCAGCAGCTTGACTAGCGGGGGGTACCAAGAGACCCAGTACTTC; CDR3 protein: CASSLTSGGYQETQYF
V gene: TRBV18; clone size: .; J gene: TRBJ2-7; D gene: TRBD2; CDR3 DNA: TGTGCCAGCTCACGGATGGGACTAGCGGGAGTCCGAGAGCAGTACTTC; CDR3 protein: CASSRMGLAGVREQYF
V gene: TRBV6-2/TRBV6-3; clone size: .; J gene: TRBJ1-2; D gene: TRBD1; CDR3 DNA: TGTGCCAGCAGTTACTTTCCGGGACAGGGTTATGGCTACACCTTC; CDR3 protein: CASSYFPGQGYGYTF
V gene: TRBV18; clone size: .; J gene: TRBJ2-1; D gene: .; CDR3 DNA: TGTGCCAGCTCACTTGCGGGATACAATGAGCAGTTCTTC; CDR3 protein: CASSLAGYNEQFF
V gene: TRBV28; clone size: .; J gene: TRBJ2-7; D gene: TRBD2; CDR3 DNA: TGTGCCAGCAGCGGACTAGCGGGGGGTCCCTACGAGCAGTACTTC; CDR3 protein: CASSGLAGGPYEQYF
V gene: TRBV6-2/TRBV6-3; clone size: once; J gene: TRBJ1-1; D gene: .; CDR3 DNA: TGTGCCAGCAGTTACTCGAGGGACACTTACGATAAGAACACTGAAGCTTTCTTT; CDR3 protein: CASSYSRDTYDKNTEAFF
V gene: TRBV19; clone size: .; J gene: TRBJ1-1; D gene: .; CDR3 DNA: TGTGCCAGTAGCACCCTAAACACTGAAGCTTTCTTT; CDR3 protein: CASSTLNTEAFF
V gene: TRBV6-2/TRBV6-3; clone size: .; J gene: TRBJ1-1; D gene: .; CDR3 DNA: TGTGCCAGCAGTTCGGGGTGGGACACTGAAGCTTTCTTT; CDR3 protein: CASSSGWDTEAFF
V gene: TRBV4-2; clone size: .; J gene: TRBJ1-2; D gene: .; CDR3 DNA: TGTGCCAGCAGCCAAGATCGAGAGGGACTCTATGGCTACACCTTC; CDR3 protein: CASSQDREGLYGYTF
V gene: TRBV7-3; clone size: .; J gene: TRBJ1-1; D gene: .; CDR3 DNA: TGTGCCAGCAGCTCACGGAGCAGGGACACTGAAGCTTTCTTT; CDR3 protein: CASSSRSRDTEAFF
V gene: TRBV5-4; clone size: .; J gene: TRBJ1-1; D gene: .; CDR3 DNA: TGTGCCAGCAGGATGGACACGAACACTGAAGCTTTCTTT; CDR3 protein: CASRMDTNTEAFF
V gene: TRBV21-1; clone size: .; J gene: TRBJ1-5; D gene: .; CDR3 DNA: TGTGCCAGCAGCAATGACAGGGGTAGCAATCAGCCCCAGCATTTT; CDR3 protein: CASSNDRGSNQPQHF
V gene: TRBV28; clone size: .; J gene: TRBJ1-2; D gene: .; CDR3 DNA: TGTGCCAGCAGTCCCCGAGGGTATGGCTACACCTTC; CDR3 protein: CASSPRGYGYTF
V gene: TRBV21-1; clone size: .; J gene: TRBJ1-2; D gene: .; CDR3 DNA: TGTGCCAGCAGCAAATTCGATAATTGTACAGAAAACTATGGCTACACCTTC; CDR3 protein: CASSKFDNCTENYGYTF
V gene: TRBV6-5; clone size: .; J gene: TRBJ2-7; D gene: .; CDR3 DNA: TGTGCCAGCAGCTCTCCAGGGTCCGGCGAGCAGTACTTC; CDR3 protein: CASSSPGSGEQYF
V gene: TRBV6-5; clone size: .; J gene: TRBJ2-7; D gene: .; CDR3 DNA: TGTGCCAGCAGGACCGGGACAAATTACTACGAGCAGTACTTC; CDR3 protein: CASRTGTNYYEQYF
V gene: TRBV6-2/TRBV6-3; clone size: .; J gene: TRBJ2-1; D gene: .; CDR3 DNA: TGTGCCAGCAGCCGCGACAATGAGCAGTTCTTC; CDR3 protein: CASSRDNEQFF
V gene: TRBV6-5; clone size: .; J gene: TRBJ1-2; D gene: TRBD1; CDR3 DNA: TGTGCCAGCAGTTCGGACAGGGGGCGGTATGGCTACACCTTC; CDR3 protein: CASSSDRGRYGYTF
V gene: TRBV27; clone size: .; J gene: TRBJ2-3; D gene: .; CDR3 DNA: TGTGCCAGCAGTGATAGGGGAGGGGGGCCAGATACGCAGTATTTT; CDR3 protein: CASSDRGGGPDTQYF
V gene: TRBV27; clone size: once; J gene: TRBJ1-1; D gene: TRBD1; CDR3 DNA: TGTGCCAGCAGTGAACAGGGGGCGTACGCTGAAGCTTTCTTT; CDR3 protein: CASSEQGAYAEAFF
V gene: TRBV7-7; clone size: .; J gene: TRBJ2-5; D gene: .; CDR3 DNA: TGTGCCAGCAGCTTGGAGGGTTTTGACCAAGAGACCCAGTACTTC; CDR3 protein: CASSLEGFDQETQYF
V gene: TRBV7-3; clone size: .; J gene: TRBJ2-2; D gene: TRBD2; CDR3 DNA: TGTGCCAGCAGCTCACGAGGGGTTAGCGGGTGGTTCGCGAACACCGGGGAGCTGTTTTTT; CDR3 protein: CASSSRGVSGWFANTGELFF
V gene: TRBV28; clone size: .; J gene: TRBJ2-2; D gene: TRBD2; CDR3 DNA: TGTGCCAGCAGTCCCCTCGCGGGGGACCCCACCGGGGAGCTGTTTTTT; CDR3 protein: CASSPLAGDPTGELFF
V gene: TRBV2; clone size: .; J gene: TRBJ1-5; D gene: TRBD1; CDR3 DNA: TGTGCCAGCAGTGGGGACCAGGGACAGGGGAAGCATTTT; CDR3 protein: CASSGDQGQGKHF
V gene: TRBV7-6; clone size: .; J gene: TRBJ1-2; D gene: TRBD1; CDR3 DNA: TGTGCCAGCAGCGCACAATGGGGACAGATTAACTATGGCTACACCTTC; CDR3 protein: CASSAQWGQINYGYTF
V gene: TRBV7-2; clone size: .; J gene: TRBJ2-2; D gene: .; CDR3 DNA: TGTGCCAGCAGCTCCAGTTATATCACCGGGGAGCTGTTTTTT; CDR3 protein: CASSSSYITGELFF
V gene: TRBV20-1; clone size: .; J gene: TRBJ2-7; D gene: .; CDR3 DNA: TGCAGTGCTAGTTTCAGGGGAACCTACGAGCAGTACTTC; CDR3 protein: CSASFRGTYEQYF
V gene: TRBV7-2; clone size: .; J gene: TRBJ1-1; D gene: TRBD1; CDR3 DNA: TGTGCCAGCAGCGCATCGACAGGGATGAACACTGAAGCTTTCTTT; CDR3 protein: CASSASTGMNTEAFF
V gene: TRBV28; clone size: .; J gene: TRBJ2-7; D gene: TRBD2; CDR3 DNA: TGTGCCAGCAGTCAACTAGCGGGAGTTCGCGAGCAGTACTTC; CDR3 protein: CASSQLAGVREQYF
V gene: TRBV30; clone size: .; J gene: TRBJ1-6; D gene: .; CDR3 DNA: TGTGCCTGGAGCGGAGGGGATAATTCACCCCTCCACTTT; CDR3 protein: CAWSGGDNSPLHF
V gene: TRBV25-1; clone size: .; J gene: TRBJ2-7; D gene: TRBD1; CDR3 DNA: TGTGCCAGCAGCCGGGACAGGTACTACGAGCAGTACTTC; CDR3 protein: CASSRDRYYEQYF
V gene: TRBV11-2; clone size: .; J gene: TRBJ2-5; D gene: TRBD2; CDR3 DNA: TGTGCCAGCAGCCCAGCGGGGGGACAAGAGACCCAGTACTTC; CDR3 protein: CASSPAGGQETQYF